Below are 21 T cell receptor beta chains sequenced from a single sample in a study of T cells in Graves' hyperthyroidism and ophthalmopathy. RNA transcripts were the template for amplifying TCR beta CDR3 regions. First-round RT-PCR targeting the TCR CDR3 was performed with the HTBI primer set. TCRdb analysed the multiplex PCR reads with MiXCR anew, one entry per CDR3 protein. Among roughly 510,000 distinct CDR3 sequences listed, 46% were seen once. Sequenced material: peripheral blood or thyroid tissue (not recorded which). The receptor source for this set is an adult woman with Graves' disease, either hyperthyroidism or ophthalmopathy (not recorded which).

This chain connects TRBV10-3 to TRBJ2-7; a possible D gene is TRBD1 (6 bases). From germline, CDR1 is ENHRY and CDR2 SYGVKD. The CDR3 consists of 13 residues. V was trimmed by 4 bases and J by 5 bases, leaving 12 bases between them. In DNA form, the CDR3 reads TGTGCCATCAGTGCCCCTCACAGGGACGAGCAGTACTTC. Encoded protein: CAISAPHRDEQYF.

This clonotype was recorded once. Here the CDR3 DNA reads TGTGCCAGCAGCGTAAGTCCCACAGGGGGCAGAGAGACCCAGTACTTC. Its protein is CASSVSPTGGRETQYF. V and J are TRBV9 and TRBJ2-5; 9 positions match TRBD1. With 1 base clipped from V and 4 bases from J, the junction kept 8 bases outside the gene matches. CDR1 is SGDLS and CDR2 is YYNGEE in the germline V gene. The CDR3 is made up of 16 amino acids. Complete variable domain (other parts from reference TRBV9 and TRBJ2-5): DSGVTQTPKHLITATGQRVTLRCSPRSGDLSVYWYQQSLDQGLQFLIQYYNGEERAKGNILERFSAQQFPDLHSELNLSSLELGDSALYFCASSVSPTGGRETQYFGPGTRLLVL.

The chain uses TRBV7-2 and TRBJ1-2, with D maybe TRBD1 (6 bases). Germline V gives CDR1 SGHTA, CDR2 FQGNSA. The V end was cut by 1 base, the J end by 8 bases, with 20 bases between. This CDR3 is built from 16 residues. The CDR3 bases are TGTGCCAGCAGCTTAGTGGGATGGGACACACGAGCGGGCTACACCTTC. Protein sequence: CASSLVGWDTRAGYTF.

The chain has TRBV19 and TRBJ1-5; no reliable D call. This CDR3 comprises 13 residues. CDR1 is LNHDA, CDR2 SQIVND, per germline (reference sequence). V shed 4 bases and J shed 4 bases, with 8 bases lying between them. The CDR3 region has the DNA TGTGCCAGTAGTAGAGCGCCTAATCAGCCCCAGCATTTT. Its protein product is CASSRAPNQPQHF.

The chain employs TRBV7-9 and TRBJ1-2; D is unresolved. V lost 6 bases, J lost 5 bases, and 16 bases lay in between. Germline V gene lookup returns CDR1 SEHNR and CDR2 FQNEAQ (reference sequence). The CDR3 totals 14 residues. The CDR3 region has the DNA TGTGCCAGCAGGCAACACGATCGGCTATATGGCTACACCTTC. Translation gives CASRQHDRLYGYTF.

The CDR3 here is CASAGPTTQETQYF. The CDR3 nucleotides read TGTGCCAGCGCCGGGCCTACCACTCAAGAGACCCAGTACTTC. This sequence joins TRBV2 and TRBJ2-5, with D unclear. There are 14 residues in the CDR3. The V end was cut by 8 bases, the J end by 2 bases, with 15 bases between. The germline V gene has CDR1 SNHLY and CDR2 FYNNEI.

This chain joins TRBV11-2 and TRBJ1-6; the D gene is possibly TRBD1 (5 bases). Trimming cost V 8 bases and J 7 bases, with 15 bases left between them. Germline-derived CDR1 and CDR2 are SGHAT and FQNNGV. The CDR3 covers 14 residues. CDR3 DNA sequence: TGTGCCAGCGGGGGGGACGGGAGAAATTCACCCCTCCACTTT. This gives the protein CASGGDGRNSPLHF.

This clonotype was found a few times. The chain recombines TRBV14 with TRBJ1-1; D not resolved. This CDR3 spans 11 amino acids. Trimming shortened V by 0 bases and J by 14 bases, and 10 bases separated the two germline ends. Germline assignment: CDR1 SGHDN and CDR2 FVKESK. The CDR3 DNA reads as TGTGCCAGCAGCCAAGACGGGAATCTATTCTTT. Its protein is CASSQDGNLFF.

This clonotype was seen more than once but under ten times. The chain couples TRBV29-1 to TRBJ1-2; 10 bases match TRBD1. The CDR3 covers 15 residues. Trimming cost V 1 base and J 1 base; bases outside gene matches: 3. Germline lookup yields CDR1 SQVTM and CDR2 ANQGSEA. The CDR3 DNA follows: TGCAGCGTTGAAGGGGGACAGGGGATTAACTATGGCTACACCTTC. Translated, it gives CSVEGGQGINYGYTF.

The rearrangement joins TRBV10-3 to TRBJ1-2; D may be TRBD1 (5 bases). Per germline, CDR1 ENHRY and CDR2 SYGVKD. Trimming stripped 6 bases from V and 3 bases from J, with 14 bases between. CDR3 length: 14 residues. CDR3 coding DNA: TGTGCCATCAGCGCCACGACAGAGGACTATGGCTACACCTTC. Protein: CAISATTEDYGYTF.

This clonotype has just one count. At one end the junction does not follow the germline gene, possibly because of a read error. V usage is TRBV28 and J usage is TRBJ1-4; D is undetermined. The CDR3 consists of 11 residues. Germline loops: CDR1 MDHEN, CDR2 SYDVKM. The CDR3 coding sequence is TGTGCCAGCAATTTAAGTGAAAAACTGTTTTTT. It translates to CASNLSEKLFF.

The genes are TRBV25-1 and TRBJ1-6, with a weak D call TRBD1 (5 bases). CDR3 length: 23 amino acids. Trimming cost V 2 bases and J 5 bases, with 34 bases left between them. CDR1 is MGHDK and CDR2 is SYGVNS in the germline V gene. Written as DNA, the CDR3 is TGTGCCAGCAGTGAACAAGGGGTGAATTATCCTGGGGTAGGGCTCCAGGATAATTCACCCCTCCACTTT. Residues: CASSEQGVNYPGVGLQDNSPLHF.

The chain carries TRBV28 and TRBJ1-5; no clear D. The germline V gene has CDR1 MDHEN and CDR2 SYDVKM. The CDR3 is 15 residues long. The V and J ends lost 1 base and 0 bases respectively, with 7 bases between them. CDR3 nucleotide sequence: TGTGCCAGCAGTTTATCCTGGGATAGCAATCAGCCCCAGCATTTT. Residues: CASSLSWDSNQPQHF.

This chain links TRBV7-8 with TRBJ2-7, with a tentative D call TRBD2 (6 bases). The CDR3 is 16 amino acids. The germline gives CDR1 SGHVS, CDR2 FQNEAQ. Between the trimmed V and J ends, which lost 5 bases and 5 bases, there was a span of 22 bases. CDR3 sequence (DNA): TGTGCCAGCAGCGTCGACCCGGGGGACGGGGTCCACGAGCAGTACTTC. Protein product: CASSVDPGDGVHEQYF.

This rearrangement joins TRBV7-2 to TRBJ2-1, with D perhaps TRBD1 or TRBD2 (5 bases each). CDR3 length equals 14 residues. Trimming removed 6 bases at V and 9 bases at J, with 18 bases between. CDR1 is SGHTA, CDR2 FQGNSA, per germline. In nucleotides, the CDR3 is TGTGCCAGCAGATCCGGGACCCGGTCGGGTGAGCAGTTCTTC. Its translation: CASRSGTRSGEQFF.

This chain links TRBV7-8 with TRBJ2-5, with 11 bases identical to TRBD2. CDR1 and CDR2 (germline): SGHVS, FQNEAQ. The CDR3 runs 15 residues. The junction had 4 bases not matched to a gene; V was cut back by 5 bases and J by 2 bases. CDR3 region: CASSGRLAGQETQYF. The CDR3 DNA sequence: TGTGCCAGCAGCGGCAGACTAGCGGGACAAGAGACCCAGTACTTC.

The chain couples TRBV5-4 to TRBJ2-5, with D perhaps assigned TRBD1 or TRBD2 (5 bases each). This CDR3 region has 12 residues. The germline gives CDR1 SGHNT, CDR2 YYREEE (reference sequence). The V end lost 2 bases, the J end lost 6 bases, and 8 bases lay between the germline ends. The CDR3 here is CASSFQGQTQYF. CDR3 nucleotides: TGTGCCAGCAGCTTTCAGGGACAGACCCAGTACTTC.

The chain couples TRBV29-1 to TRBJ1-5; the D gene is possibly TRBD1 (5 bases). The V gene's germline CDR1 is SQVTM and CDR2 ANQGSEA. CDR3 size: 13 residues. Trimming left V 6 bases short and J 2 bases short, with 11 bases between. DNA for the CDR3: TGCAGCGTCGCAGGGATCCGCAATCAGCCCCAGCATTTT. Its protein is CSVAGIRNQPQHF.

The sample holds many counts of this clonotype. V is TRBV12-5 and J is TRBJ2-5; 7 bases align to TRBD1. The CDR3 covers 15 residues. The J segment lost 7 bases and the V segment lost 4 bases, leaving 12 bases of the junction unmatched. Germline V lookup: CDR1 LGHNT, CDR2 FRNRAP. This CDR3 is CASGSPGTALGTQYF. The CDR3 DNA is TGTGCTAGTGGTTCCCCCGGGACAGCCCTTGGGACCCAGTACTTC.

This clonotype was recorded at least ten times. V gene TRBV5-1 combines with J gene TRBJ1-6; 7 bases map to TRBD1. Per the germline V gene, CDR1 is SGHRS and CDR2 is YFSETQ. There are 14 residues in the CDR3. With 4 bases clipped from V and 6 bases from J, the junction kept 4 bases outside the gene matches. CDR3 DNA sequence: TGCGCCAGCAGCCGTGACAGGGTTAATTCACCCCTCCACTTT. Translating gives CASSRDRVNSPLHF. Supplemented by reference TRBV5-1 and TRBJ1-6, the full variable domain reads KAGVTQTPRYLIKTRGQQVTLSCSPISGHRSVSWYQQTPGQGLQFLFEYFSETQRNKGNFPGRFSGRQFSNSRSEMNVSTLELGDSALYLCASSRDRVNSPLHFGNGTRLTVT.

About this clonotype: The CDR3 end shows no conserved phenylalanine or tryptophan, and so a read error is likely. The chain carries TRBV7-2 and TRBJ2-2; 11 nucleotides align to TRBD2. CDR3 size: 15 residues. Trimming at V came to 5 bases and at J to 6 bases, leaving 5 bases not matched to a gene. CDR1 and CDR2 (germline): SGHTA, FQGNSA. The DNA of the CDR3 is TGTGCCAGCAGCCCTAGCGGGAGGCGCGCCGGGGAGCTGTTTTCT. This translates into CASSPSGRRAGELFS.